The present T cell receptor (beta chain) was sequenced within a study of shared clonotypes between healthy human individuals. Researchers divided each subset's genomic DNA evenly across several immunoSEQ plates. Sequencing used immunoSEQ multiplex PCR; TCRdb keeps in-frame clones, though not all of them. The profile covers some 2,500,000 clones, with more than 85% appearing a single time and approximately 0.35% taken by the ten largest. V shed 5 bases, J shed 0 bases, and the junction held 5 bases outside the gene matches. This CDR3 contains 15 residues. Germline CDR1 SGHRS, CDR2 YFSETQ. Caucasian adults living in Nashville, Tennessee, provided all samples.

Sequencing was carried out using naive CD4+ T cells from PBMCs. Subset reported: CD45RA+ positively selected. The chain joins TRBV5-1 to TRBJ2-1; TRBD2 matches at 7 bases. The clonotype originates from a young man in good health. Some clones in this sample may be carry-over from other donors' samples. The DNA of the CDR3 is TGCGCCAGCAGAATAAGCGGGACCTCCTACAATGAGCAGTTCTTC. It encodes CASRISGTSYNEQFF. Together with reference TRBV5-1 and TRBJ2-1, the CDR3 gives the full variable domain: KAGVTQTPRYLIKTRGQQVTLSCSPISGHRSVSWYQQTPGQGLQFLFEYFSETQRNKGNFPGRFSGRQFSNSRSEMNVSTLELGDSALYLCASRISGTSYNEQFFGPGTRLTVL.